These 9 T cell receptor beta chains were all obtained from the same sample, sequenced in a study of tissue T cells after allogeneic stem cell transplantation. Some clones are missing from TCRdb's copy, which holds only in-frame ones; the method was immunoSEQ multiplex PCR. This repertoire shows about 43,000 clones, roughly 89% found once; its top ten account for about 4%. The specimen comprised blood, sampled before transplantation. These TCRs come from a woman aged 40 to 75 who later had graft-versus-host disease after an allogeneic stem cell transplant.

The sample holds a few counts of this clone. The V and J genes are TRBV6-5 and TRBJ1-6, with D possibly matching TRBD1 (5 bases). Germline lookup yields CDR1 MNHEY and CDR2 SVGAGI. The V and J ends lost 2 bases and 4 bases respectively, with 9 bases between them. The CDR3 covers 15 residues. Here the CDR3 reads CASSYRDSYNSPLHF. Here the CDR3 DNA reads TGTGCCAGCAGTTACCGGGACTCTTATAATTCACCCCTCCACTTT.

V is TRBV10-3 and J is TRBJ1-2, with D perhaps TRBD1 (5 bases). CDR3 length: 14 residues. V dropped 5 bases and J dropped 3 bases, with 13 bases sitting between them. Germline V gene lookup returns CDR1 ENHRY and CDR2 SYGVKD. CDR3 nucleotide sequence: TGTGCCATCAGTCCCACTGACAGAGACTATGGCTACACCTTC. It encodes CAISPTDRDYGYTF.

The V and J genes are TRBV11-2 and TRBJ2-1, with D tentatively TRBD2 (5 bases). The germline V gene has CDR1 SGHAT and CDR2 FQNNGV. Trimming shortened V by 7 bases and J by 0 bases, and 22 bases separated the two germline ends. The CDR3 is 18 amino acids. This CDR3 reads CASIRGRFGLSSYNEQFF. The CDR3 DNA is TGTGCCAGCATTCGGGGTAGATTCGGGCTAAGCTCCTACAATGAGCAGTTCTTC.

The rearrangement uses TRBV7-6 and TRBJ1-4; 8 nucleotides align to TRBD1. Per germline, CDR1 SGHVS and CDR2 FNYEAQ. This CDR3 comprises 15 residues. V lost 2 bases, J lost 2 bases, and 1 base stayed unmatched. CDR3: CASSLWTGTNEKLFF. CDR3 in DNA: TGTGCCAGCAGCTTATGGACAGGGACTAATGAAAAACTGTTTTTT.

CDR3 nucleotide sequence: TGTGCCAGTTCCGTCCCTAGCGGGACCCAAGAGACCCAGTACTTC. This encodes CASSVPSGTQETQYF. J is TRBJ2-5 and V is TRBV7-2; 9 bases match TRBD2. V trimming: 9 bases; J trimming: 1 base; junction bases outside the gene matches: 9. CDR3 length equals 15 residues. Germline loops: CDR1 SGHTA, CDR2 FQGNSA.

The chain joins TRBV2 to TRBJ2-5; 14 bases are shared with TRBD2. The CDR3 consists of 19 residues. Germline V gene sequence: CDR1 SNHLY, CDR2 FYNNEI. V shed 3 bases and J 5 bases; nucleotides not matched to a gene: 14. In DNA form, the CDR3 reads TGTGCCAGCAGTGACCCTCCCGGGACTAGCGGGGGTTTGGGGGAGACCCAGTACTTC. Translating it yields CASSDPPGTSGGLGETQYF.

The CDR3 is CAISEGQGGPYEQYF. CDR3 DNA: TGTGCCATCAGTGAAGGACAGGGGGGACCCTACGAGCAGTACTTC. V usage is TRBV10-3 and J usage is TRBJ2-7; 10 bases align to TRBD1. The CDR3 consists of 15 residues. CDR1 and CDR2 from the germline V gene are ENHRY and SYGVKD. Losses at the gene ends were 3 bases for V and 2 bases for J; bases not matched to a gene: 4.

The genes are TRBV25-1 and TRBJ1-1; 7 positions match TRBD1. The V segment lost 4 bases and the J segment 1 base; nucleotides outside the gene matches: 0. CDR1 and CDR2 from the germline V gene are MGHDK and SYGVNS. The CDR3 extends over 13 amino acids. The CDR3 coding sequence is TGTGCCAGCAGTGGACAGGGGAACACTGAAGCTTTCTTT. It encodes CASSGQGNTEAFF.

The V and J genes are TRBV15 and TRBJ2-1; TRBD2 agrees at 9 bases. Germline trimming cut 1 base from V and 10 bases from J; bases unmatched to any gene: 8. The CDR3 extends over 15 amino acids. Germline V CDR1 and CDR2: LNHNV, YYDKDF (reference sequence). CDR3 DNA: TGTGCCACCAGCAGAGTCCGCGGGAGGGCCAGGGAGCAGTTCTTC. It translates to CATSRVRGRAREQFF.